This T cell receptor (beta chain) derives from a study of blood T cell repertoires in COVID-19. Study-wide background: COVID-19 samples collected from the United States, Italy and Spain covered acute and convalescent phases. The analysed material was cDNA or gDNA that came from T cells, B-cell-depleted T cells, or PBMCs.

J was trimmed by 5 bases and V by 6 bases; bases with no gene match: 8. CDR3 length equals 15 residues. Germline-derived CDR1 and CDR2 are SGHTA and FQGNSA. In the original analysis: It was from reference gene primer amplification that nucleated cell counts were estimated. Sequenced by immunoSEQ multiplex PCR; TCRdb stores in-frame clones only, minus some. The DNA was the basis for D and trimming; V, J and clone size are from that table. The table shows fewer than 200,000 clones, with 84% occurring only once. Sample: peripheral blood. The V gene is TRBV7-2, the J gene TRBJ1-4; the match to TRBD1 covers 8 bases. The clonotype comes from a middle-aged man who had recovered from COVID-19. The CDR3 nucleotides read TGTGCCAGCAGTCCTACGGGACAGGAAAATGAAAAACTGTTTTTT. Protein: CASSPTGQENEKLFF.